Each of the 9 T cell receptor beta chains below was sequenced from the same sample in a study of blood T cell repertoires in COVID-19. Repertoires were generated with immunoSEQ multiplex PCR, while TCRdb's copy carries only in-frame clones and drops some. The sample has about 250,000 clones, under 90% seen once. The sequencing input was PBMCs or T cells enriched from blood (not recorded which). The receptor source for this set is a man aged 35 to 55 who had recovered from COVID-19.

The chain carries TRBV28 and TRBJ1-2; the D gene is possibly TRBD1 (6 bases). V lost 6 bases, J lost 5 bases, and 16 bases lay in between. Germline loops: CDR1 MDHEN, CDR2 SYDVKM. CDR3 length equals 14 residues. In nucleotides, the CDR3 is TGTGCCAGCAGGCCCCCGGGACATGGATATGGCTACACCTTC. Translated, it gives CASRPPGHGYGYTF.

CDR3 amino acids: CASSLVSSYNEQFF. CDR3 nucleotide sequence: TGCGCCAGCAGCTTGGTGAGCTCCTACAATGAGCAGTTCTTC. The gene calls are TRBV5-1 and TRBJ2-1; D ambiguous. The germline V gene encodes CDR1 SGHRS and CDR2 YFSETQ. The CDR3 contains 14 residues. Trimming stripped 0 bases from V and 0 bases from J, with 4 bases between.

This sequence joins TRBV19 and TRBJ1-2; tentatively, D is TRBD1 (5 bases). V was trimmed by 6 bases and J by 6 bases, leaving 20 bases between them. The CDR3 is 15 amino acids. Germline V lookup: CDR1 LNHDA, CDR2 SQIVND (reference sequence). The CDR3 region is CASRDGGAPMDGYTF. CDR3 sequence (DNA): TGTGCCAGTAGGGATGGTGGGGCACCTATGGATGGCTACACCTTC. Full variable domain (rest looked up from reference TRBV19 and TRBJ1-2): DGGITQSPKYLFRKEGQNVTLSCEQNLNHDAMYWYRQDPGQGLRLIYYSQIVNDFQKGDIAEGYSVSREKKESFPLTVTSAQKNPTAFYLCASRDGGAPMDGYTFGSGTRLTVV.

The V call is TRBV27, the J call TRBJ2-7; 8 bases line up with TRBD1. The CDR3 spans 14 residues. V trimming: 4 bases; J trimming: 3 bases; junction bases outside the gene matches: 5. Germline loops: CDR1 MNHEY, CDR2 SMNVEV (reference sequence). CDR3 nucleotides: TGTGCCAGCAGTTATGGACAGGGAAACTACGAGCAGTACTTC. This codes for CASSYGQGNYEQYF.

The chain couples TRBV5-8 to TRBJ2-7, with a possible D match to TRBD1 (6 bases). The CDR3 is made up of 14 amino acids. V was shortened by 0 bases and J by 0 bases, with 7 bases between the two germline ends. Germline loops: CDR1 SGHTS, CDR2 YDEGEE. CDR3 DNA: TGTGCCAGCAGCTTGGGGGACACCTCCTACGAGCAGTACTTC. Residues: CASSLGDTSYEQYF.

V and J are TRBV12-3 or TRBV12-4 and TRBJ2-1, with a tentative D call TRBD1 (5 bases). The CDR3 covers 12 residues. V was pared by 7 bases and J by 5 bases, with 9 bases between. CDR3 in DNA: TGTGCCAGCACCGGACACCACAATGAGCAGTTCTTC. Translating gives CASTGHHNEQFF.

The rearrangement links TRBV5-1 to TRBJ1-1; D unresolved. This CDR3 is 15 amino acids long. Trimming removed 0 bases at V and 2 bases at J, with 11 bases between. Germline V lookup: CDR1 SGHRS, CDR2 YFSETQ. The CDR3 region is CASSLETGVNTEAFF. In DNA form, the CDR3 reads TGCGCCAGCAGCTTGGAGACCGGGGTTAACACTGAAGCTTTCTTT.

The V call is TRBV9, the J call TRBJ2-7; D perhaps matches TRBD1 (6 bases). This CDR3 region has 14 residues. Germline CDR1 SGDLS, CDR2 YYNGEE. V gave up 3 bases and J gave up 2 bases, with 12 bases separating them. The CDR3 DNA follows: TGTGCCAGCAGCGGGGCGGACAGTCCCTACGAGCAGTACTTC. It encodes CASSGADSPYEQYF.

Details on this clone: Other nucleotide sequences from this sample produce the same CDR3. This chain uses TRBV6-5 with TRBJ1-6, with a weak D call TRBD1 (5 bases). Germline-derived CDR1 and CDR2 are MNHEY and SVGAGI. V was cut by 9 bases and J by 6 bases, with 9 bases left in between. This CDR3 comprises 12 residues. The CDR3 DNA reads as TGTGCCAGTTCAAGGGGTAATTCACCCCTCCACTTT. Protein sequence: CASSRGNSPLHF.